This T cell receptor (beta chain) was sequenced in a study of graft-versus-host responses after intestinal transplantation. Comments on this clone: Its cognate antigen is unknown.

Method: immunoSEQ multiplex PCR; TCRdb's copy keeps in-frame clones and lacks some. In the table there are fewer than 130,000 clones, 85% to 95% of which are singletons. Per the germline V gene, CDR1 is SGHNT and CDR2 is YYREEE (reference sequence). The germline V and J ends were trimmed by 3 bases and 5 bases, with 8 bases remaining between them. The CDR3 sequence is 13 residues long. This clonotype originated in a human donor who received an intestinal transplant. The specimen was unstimulated CD8+ T cells sorted from spleen or lymph node cells, collected before intestinal transplant. The J gene is TRBJ1-4, the V gene TRBV5-4; no firm D call. The CDR3 here is CASSSGQNEKLFF. The CDR3 DNA reads as TGTGCCAGCAGCTCCGGTCAGAATGAAAAACTGTTTTTT.